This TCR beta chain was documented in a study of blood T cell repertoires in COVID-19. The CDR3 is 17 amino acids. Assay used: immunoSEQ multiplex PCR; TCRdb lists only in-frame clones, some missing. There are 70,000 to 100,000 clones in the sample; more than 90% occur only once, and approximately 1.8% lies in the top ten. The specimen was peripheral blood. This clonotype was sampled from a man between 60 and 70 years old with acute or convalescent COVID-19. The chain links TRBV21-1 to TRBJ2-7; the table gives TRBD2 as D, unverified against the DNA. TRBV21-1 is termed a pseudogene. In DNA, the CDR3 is TGTGCCAGCAGCAAAGGGCTAGCGGGAGGTCAGGACTACGAGCAGTACTTC. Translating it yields CASSKGLAGGQDYEQYF.